Listed below are T cell receptor beta chains from one sample, sequenced in a study of T cells in Graves' hyperthyroidism and ophthalmopathy. TCRdb re-derived calls from the multiplex PCR reads in MiXCR, one entry per CDR3 protein. The sample records approximately 100,000 distinct CDR3 sequences, roughly 40% being singletons. Sample: peripheral blood or thyroid tissue (not recorded which). The source is a woman under 40 with Graves' hyperthyroidism. CDR3s include the opening cysteine and the closing phenylalanine or tryptophan. D genes are given only for firm matches. Not all rows give a size; the values are once, few, many and, for expanded clones, a class.

v_gene	j_gene	d_gene	abundance	CDR3aa	CDR3nt
TRBV19	TRBJ1-1	TRBD1	many	CASTPGTVRTEAFF	TGTGCCAGTACCCCTGGGACAGTACGGACTGAAGCTTTCTTT
TRBV20-1	TRBJ2-7	TRBD2	.	CSAKGLIEQYF	TGCAGTGCCAAGGGACTAATCGAGCAGTACTTC
TRBV25-1	TRBJ1-1	.	.	CASSARVRDTEAFF	TGTGCCAGCAGTGCTAGAGTTAGGGACACTGAAGCTTTCTTT
TRBV7-7	TRBJ2-2	TRBD2	few	CASSFSALAGGTGELFF	TGTGCTAGCAGCTTTTCTGCACTAGCGGGAGGTACCGGGGAGCTGTTTTTT
TRBV15	TRBJ1-3	.	many	CATSRASGNTIYF	TGTGCCACCAGCAGGGCCTCTGGAAACACCATATATTTT
TRBV19	TRBJ2-7	TRBD1	many	CASSRTGYEQYF	TGTGCCAGTAGTAGGACAGGTTACGAGCAGTACTTC
TRBV2	TRBJ1-4	.	.	CASIQDSFYEKLFF	TGTGCCAGCATTCAGGACAGTTTTTATGAAAAACTGTTTTTT
TRBV5-1	TRBJ2-5	.	many	CASSLESQETQYF	TGCGCCAGCAGCTTAGAGTCGCAAGAGACCCAGTACTTC
TRBV7-2	TRBJ2-7	TRBD2	few	CASSVTSGSPYF	TGTGCCAGCAGCGTAACTAGCGGGAGTCCGTACTTC
TRBV6-5	TRBJ2-7	.	many	CASSDYTGTYEQYF	TGTGCCAGCAGTGACTATACGGGAACCTACGAGCAGTACTTC
TRBV25-1	TRBJ1-1	.	many	CASSPGGDTEAFF	TGTGCCAGCAGTCCCGGGGGTGACACTGAAGCTTTCTTT
TRBV6-1	TRBJ1-5	.	many	CASSWGTDSNQPQHF	TGTGCCAGCAGTTGGGGGACGGATAGCAATCAGCCCCAGCATTTT
TRBV7-9	TRBJ1-2	TRBD1	many	CASSWNRGQSYGYTF	TGTGCCAGCAGCTGGAACAGGGGGCAGAGCTATGGCTACACCTTC
TRBV2	TRBJ1-1	.	.	CASRQFRGENTEAFF	TGTGCCAGCAGACAGTTCAGGGGAGAGAACACTGAAGCTTTCTTT
TRBV24-1	TRBJ2-7	.	.	CASSDGNSYEQYF	TGTGCCAGCAGCGACGGAAACTCCTACGAGCAGTACTTC
TRBV7-6	TRBJ1-4	.	many	CASSFVDSATSEKLFF	TGTGCCAGCAGCTTTGTAGACTCCGCAACTAGTGAAAAACTGTTTTTT
TRBV7-6	TRBJ2-7	TRBD2	.	CASSMGLAGIFNYEQCF	TGTGCCAGCAGCATGGGACTAGCGGGAATCTTTAATTACGAGCAGTGCTTC
TRBV10-3	TRBJ2-4	.	.	CASSFNPQSGKNIQYF	TGTGCCAGCAGTTTCAATCCCCAGAGTGGCAAAAACATTCAGTACTTC
TRBV11-2	TRBJ2-3	TRBD2	.	CASSLTSGRATDTQYF	TGTGCCAGCAGCTTAACTAGCGGGAGGGCTACAGATACGCAGTATTTT
TRBV15	TRBJ2-7	TRBD1	.	CATSSATGLGYEQYF	TGTGCCACCAGCAGTGCGACAGGGTTGGGCTACGAGCAGTACTTC
TRBV6-5	TRBJ1-5	.	many	CATTQKLPLAQHF	TGTGCCACCACCCAAAAGCTCCCCTTAGCCCAGCATTTT
TRBV24-1	TRBJ2-7	TRBD2	.	CATSELTSGRAHEQYF	TGTGCCACCAGTGAACTGACTAGCGGGAGGGCCCACGAGCAGTACTTC
TRBV12-3/TRBV12-4	TRBJ2-7	TRBD1	.	CASSFGAGQGIGHEQYF	TGTGCCAGCAGTTTTGGGGCGGGACAGGGGATCGGGCACGAGCAGTACTTC
TRBV20-1	TRBJ2-2	TRBD2	many	CSAALAGDYNTGELFF	TGCAGTGCCGCACTAGCGGGGGATTACAACACCGGGGAGCTGTTTTTT
TRBV4-1	TRBJ1-4	.	many	CASSQLAYSFLGKLFF	TGCGCCAGCAGCCAATTGGCGTACAGCTTCCTGGGAAAACTGTTTTTT
TRBV15	TRBJ2-5	.	many	CATSRDGRGGTQYF	TGTGCCACCAGCAGAGACGGCAGGGGCGGGACCCAGTACTTC
TRBV15	TRBJ1-3	.	.	CATSDSDSGDTIYF	TGTGCCACCAGCGATAGCGACTCTGGAGACACCATATATTTT
TRBV7-9	TRBJ2-5	TRBD2	.	CASSDRLAETQYF	TGTGCCAGCAGCGACCGACTAGCGGAGACCCAGTACTTC
TRBV5-5	TRBJ2-5	TRBD2	many	CASSLGRVTSGGETQYF	TGTGCCAGCAGCTTGGGCAGGGTGACTAGCGGGGGAGAGACCCAGTACTTC
TRBV7-2	TRBJ1-4	.	.	CASSPQTHTEKLFF	TGTGCCAGCAGCCCACAGACACACACAGAAAAACTGTTTTTT
TRBV2	TRBJ1-5	.	.	CASSLWSGSGNQPQHF	TGTGCCAGCAGTTTATGGTCCGGGTCTGGCAATCAGCCCCAGCATTTT
TRBV7-3	TRBJ2-5	TRBD1	.	CASSAGGDGVKTQYF	TGTGCCAGCAGCGCAGGGGGCGACGGCGTAAAGACCCAGTACTTC
TRBV7-8	TRBJ1-3	.	many	CASSQPLSGTTAGNTIYF	TGTGCCAGCAGCCAACCTCTATCCGGGACAACGGCGGGAAACACCATATATTTT
TRBV2	TRBJ1-6	.	many	CASFWGSASPLHF	TGTGCCAGCTTCTGGGGTTCGGCCTCACCCCTCCACTTT
TRBV5-1	TRBJ1-6	.	many	CASRLWGRDSPLHF	TGCGCCAGCAGGTTGTGGGGCAGAGATTCACCCCTCCACTTT
TRBV7-3	TRBJ2-7	TRBD2	many	CASSPQGGRAYEQYF	TGTGCCAGCAGCCCCCAAGGCGGGAGGGCCTACGAGCAGTACTTC
TRBV11-2	TRBJ2-3	.	many	CASSNPGDTQYF	TGTGCCAGCAGCAACCCTGGGGATACGCAGTATTTT
TRBV7-2	TRBJ2-3	TRBD1	.	CASSPRGQPTDTQYF	TGTGCCAGCAGCCCCCGGGGACAGCCCACAGATACGCAGTATTTT
TRBV6-5	TRBJ2-2	.	many	CASKLNTGELFF	TGTGCCAGCAAATTGAACACCGGGGAGCTGTTTTTT
TRBV2	TRBJ1-2	.	.	CASSLQGLGYTF	TGTGCCAGCAGTCTACAGGGACTGGGCTACACCTTC
TRBV20-1	TRBJ1-5	.	.	CSATGLTGPRNQPQHF	TGCAGTGCTACAGGTCTTACGGGACCGCGCAATCAGCCCCAGCATTTT
TRBV6-6	TRBJ2-5	.	many	CASRTDSQETQYF	TGTGCCAGCAGGACGGACAGCCAAGAGACCCAGTACTTC
TRBV14	TRBJ1-3	.	.	CASRPSGNTIYF	TGTGCCAGCAGGCCCTCCGGAAACACCATATATTTT
TRBV2	TRBJ2-7	.	many	CASSEGGAPAYEQYF	TGTGCCAGCAGTGAAGGGGGGGCCCCAGCCTACGAGCAGTACTTC
TRBV9	TRBJ2-5	.	.	CASSQWGGESQYF	TGTGCCAGCAGCCAATGGGGGGGCGAGAGCCAGTACTTC
TRBV7-8	TRBJ2-7	TRBD1	.	CASSQTGWEPKQYF	TGTGCCAGCAGCCAGACAGGGTGGGAACCCAAGCAGTACTTC
TRBV6-5	TRBJ1-2	TRBD1	many	CATFRGGQGFDGYTF	TGTGCCACTTTCCGCGGCGGACAGGGCTTTGATGGCTACACCTTC
TRBV10-3	TRBJ2-1	.	few	CAISESGGLGEQFF	TGTGCCATCAGTGAGTCTGGTGGGCTTGGGGAGCAGTTCTTC